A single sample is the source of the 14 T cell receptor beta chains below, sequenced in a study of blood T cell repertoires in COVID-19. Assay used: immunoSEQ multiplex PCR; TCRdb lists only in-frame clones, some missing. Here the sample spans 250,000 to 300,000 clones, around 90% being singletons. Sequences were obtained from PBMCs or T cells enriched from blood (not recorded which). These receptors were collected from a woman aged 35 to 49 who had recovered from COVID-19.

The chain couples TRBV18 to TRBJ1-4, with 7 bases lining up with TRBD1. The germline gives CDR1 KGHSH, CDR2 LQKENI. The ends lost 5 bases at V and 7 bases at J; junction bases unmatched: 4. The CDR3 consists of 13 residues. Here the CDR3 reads CASSTDRAEKLFF. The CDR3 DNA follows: TGTGCCAGCTCAACTGACAGGGCTGAAAAACTGTTTTTT.

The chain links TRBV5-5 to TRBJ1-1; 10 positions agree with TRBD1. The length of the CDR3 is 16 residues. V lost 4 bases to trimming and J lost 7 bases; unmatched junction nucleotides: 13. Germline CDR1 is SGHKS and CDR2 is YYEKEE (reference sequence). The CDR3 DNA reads TGTGCCAGCAGCCTCACGTTAATGGACAGGGGGAGTGAAGCTTTCTTT. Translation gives CASSLTLMDRGSEAFF.

CDR3: CASSPTGTFSYEQYF. In DNA, the CDR3 is TGTGCCAGCAGCCCCACCGGGACATTCTCCTACGAGCAGTACTTC. The chain links TRBV9 to TRBJ2-7; D may be TRBD1 (6 bases). The CDR3 totals 15 residues. Germline V gives CDR1 SGDLS, CDR2 YYNGEE. V shed 4 bases and J shed 0 bases, with 14 bases lying between them.

CDR3 protein: CASSQGTGVSQPQHF. CDR3 nucleotides: TGCGCCAGCAGCCAGGGGACAGGGGTGAGTCAGCCCCAGCATTTT. The chain uses TRBV4-1 and TRBJ1-5, with 10 bases lining up with TRBD1. The junction had 5 bases not matched to a gene; V was cut back by 3 bases and J by 6 bases. Per the germline V gene, CDR1 is MGHRA and CDR2 is YSYEKL. The length of the CDR3 is 15 residues.

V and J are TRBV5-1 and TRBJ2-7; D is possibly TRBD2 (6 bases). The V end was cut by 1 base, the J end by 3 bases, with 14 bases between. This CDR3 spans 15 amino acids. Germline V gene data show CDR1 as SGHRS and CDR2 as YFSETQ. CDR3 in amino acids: CASSLLPGAVYEQYF. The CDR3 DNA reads TGCGCCAGCAGCTTGCTACCGGGAGCCGTCTACGAGCAGTACTTC.

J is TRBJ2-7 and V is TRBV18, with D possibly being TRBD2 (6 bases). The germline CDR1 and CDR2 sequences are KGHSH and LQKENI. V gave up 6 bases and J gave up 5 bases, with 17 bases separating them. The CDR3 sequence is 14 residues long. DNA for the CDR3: TGTGCCAGCTCGCGGGGAGGATCCAAGCACGAGCAGTACTTC. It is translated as CASSRGGSKHEQYF.

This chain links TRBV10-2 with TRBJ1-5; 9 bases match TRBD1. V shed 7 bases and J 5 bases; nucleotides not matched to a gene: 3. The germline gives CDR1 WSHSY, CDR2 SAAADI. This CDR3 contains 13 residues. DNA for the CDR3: TGCGCCAGCACGGGACAGGGCCATCAGCCCCAGCATTTT. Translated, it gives CASTGQGHQPQHF.

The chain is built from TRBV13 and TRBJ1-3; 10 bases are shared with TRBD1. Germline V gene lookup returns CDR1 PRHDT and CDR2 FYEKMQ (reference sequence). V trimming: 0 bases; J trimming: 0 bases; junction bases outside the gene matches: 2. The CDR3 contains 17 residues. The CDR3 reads CASSLGRTGGSGNTIYF. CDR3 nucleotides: TGTGCCAGCAGCTTAGGAAGGACAGGGGGCTCTGGAAACACCATATATTTT.

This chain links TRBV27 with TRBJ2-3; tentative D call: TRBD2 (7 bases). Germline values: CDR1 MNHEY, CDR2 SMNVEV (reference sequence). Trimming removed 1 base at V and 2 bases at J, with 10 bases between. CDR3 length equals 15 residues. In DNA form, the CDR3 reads TGTGCCAGCAGTTTATGGGGGGGCGTCACAGATACGCAGTATTTT. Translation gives CASSLWGGVTDTQYF.

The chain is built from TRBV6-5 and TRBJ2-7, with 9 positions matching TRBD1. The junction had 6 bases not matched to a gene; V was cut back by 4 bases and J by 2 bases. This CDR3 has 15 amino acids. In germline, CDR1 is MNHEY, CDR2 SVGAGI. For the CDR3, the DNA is TGTGCCAGCAGTTCATACAGGGGGCGACCCTACGAGCAGTACTTC. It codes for CASSSYRGRPYEQYF.

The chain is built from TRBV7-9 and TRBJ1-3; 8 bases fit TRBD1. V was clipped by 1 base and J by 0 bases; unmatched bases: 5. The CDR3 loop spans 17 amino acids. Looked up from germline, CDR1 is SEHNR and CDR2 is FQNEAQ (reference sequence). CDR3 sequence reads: CASSLGQGPVSGNTIYF. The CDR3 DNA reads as TGTGCCAGCAGCTTAGGACAGGGGCCCGTCTCTGGAAACACCATATATTTT.

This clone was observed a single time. Written as DNA, the CDR3 is TGTGCCAGCAGCGTAAGACCCGGGGATTCCCCCACAGATACGCAGTATTTT. It yields the protein CASSVRPGDSPTDTQYF. This chain connects TRBV9 to TRBJ2-3; TRBD2 might be the D (5 bases). The CDR3 length is 17 residues. V lost 1 base, J lost 2 bases, and 17 bases lay in between. Germline V CDR1 and CDR2: SGDLS, YYNGEE.

CDR3 nucleotides: TGTGCCAGCAGCCCCCTCGACAGGCACAATATCCACGAGCAGTACTTC. It is translated as CASSPLDRHNIHEQYF. The rearrangement links TRBV7-9 to TRBJ2-7; a weak D match, TRBD1 (6 bases). The CDR3 has 16 residues. Germline-derived CDR1 and CDR2 are SEHNR and FQNEAQ (reference sequence). Trimming shortened V by 5 bases and J by 5 bases, and 22 bases separated the two germline ends. The full variable domain, with the rest looked up from reference TRBV7-9 and TRBJ2-7, is DTGVSQNPRHKITKRGQNVTFRCDPISEHNRLYWYRQTLGQGPEFLTYFQNEAQLEKSRLLSDRFSAERPKGSFSTLEIQRTEQGDSAMYLCASSPLDRHNIHEQYFGPGTRLTVT.

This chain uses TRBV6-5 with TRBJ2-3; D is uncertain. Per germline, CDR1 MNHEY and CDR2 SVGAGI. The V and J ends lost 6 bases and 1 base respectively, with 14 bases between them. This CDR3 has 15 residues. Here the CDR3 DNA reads TGTGCCAGCAGCCTGCGAGGTCTCGGCACAGATACGCAGTATTTT. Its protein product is CASSLRGLGTDTQYF.